This TCR beta chain was sequenced for a study of T cell responses to AZD1222 COVID-19 vaccine. The repertoire was sequenced with immunoSEQ multiplex PCR; TCRdb's copy has only in-frame clones and lacks some. The repertoire holds around 46,000 clones, with 89% as singletons. Findings and caveats of the study: CD4 TCRs associated with vaccination spanned spike, dominating at 160-218 and 743-854.

Germline V gene data show CDR1 as SGHVS and CDR2 as FQNEAQ. The CDR3 covers 15 residues. Trimming cost V 1 base and J 4 bases, with 13 bases left between them. As for this clone: The antigen is not known.

The rearrangement joins TRBV7-8 to TRBJ1-2; tentatively, D is TRBD1 (6 bases). The sample here was peripheral blood, taken 28 days after the second AZD1222 dose. This sequence originates from an adult who received the AZD1222 COVID-19 vaccine. CDR3 in amino acids: CASSLVQGLAYGYTF. CDR3 in DNA: TGTGCCAGCAGCTTAGTACAGGGACTCGCCTATGGCTACACCTTC.